This T cell receptor beta chain was observed in a study of T cell responses to AZD1222 COVID-19 vaccine. Measured with immunoSEQ multiplex PCR; TCRdb has only the in-frame clones, and not every one. The table lists 120,000 to 150,000 clones, roughly 86% of them singletons. The CDR3 spans 14 residues. Sequenced here: peripheral blood, sampled 28 days after the second dose of the MenACWY control vaccine. The chain links TRBV21-1 to TRBJ2-7. TRBV21-1 is marked as a pseudogene. The TCR sequence derives from an adult who received the MenACWY meningococcal vaccine as a control. In nucleotides, the CDR3 is TGTGCCAGCAGCCGCCGGGACGCCACCTACGAGCAGTACTTC. It codes for CASSRRDATYEQYF.